These 2 T cell receptor beta chains came from one sample sequenced in a study of cytomegalovirus exposure and HLA in healthy donors. PCR involved 60 Vbeta and 13 Jbeta primers. This table comes from immunoSEQ multiplex PCR, and its TCRdb copy is limited to in-frame clones, with some not included. In the table there are roughly 110,000 clones, more than 65% of which are singletons. Sequenced input: PBMCs. Source of these receptors: a man in his thirties or forties in good health and CMV-seronegative.

V and J are TRBV19 and TRBJ2-7, with D possibly being TRBD2 (6 bases). The CDR3 runs to 14 residues. V lost 1 base and J lost 4, with 11 bases in between. CDR1 LNHDA and CDR2 SQIVND come from the germline V gene (reference sequence). Here the CDR3 reads CASSIGGGAYEQYF. CDR3 DNA sequence: TGTGCCAGTAGTATAGGAGGAGGGGCGTACGAGCAGTACTTC.

The chain uses TRBV5-1 and TRBJ2-5, with TRBD2 identical over 7 bases. The CDR3 is 14 amino acids. After removal of 3 bases from V and 4 bases from J, the junction contained 6 bases not matched to a gene. Germline CDR1 SGHRS, CDR2 YFSETQ. The CDR3, as DNA: TGCGCCAGCAGCTCCCGGGGGAGGGGAGAGACCCAGTACTTC. Translating gives CASSSRGRGETQYF.